This is a list of T cell receptor beta chains from one sample in a study of CD8 T cells in Susac syndrome. MiXCR, run by TCRdb on the immunoSEQ multiplex PCR reads, gives a single entry per CDR3 protein. The sample contains over 150,000 distinct CDR3 sequences, just under 95% of which appear only once. Input material: CD4+ T cells from PBMCs. The receptors come from a human donor with Susac syndrome. The CDR3 runs from the conserved cysteine through the conserved F or W. The order of the fields is clone size, J gene, CDR3 length, D gene, V gene, CDR3 DNA, CDR3 protein. A D gene is named only where the DNA matches it firmly. Size is omitted from some rows. Given values are once, few, many or a class for expanded clones.

clone size: -; J gene: TRBJ2-7; CDR3 length: 14; D gene: TRBD1; V gene: TRBV20-1; CDR3 DNA: TGCAGTGCTAGGGAGACAGGGGGCTCCCACGAGCAGTACTTC; CDR3 protein: CSARETGGSHEQYF
clone size: -; J gene: TRBJ1-1; CDR3 length: 17; D gene: TRBD1; V gene: TRBV9; CDR3 DNA: TGTGCCAGCAGCGGAGGGGGGCCCGACAGGGAGAACACTGAAGCTTTCTTT; CDR3 protein: CASSGGGPDRENTEAFF
clone size: -; J gene: TRBJ1-4; CDR3 length: 11; D gene: -; V gene: TRBV30; CDR3 DNA: TGTGCCTGGAGGAGCGGGGAAAAACTGTTTTTT; CDR3 protein: CAWRSGEKLFF
clone size: -; J gene: TRBJ1-2; CDR3 length: 13; D gene: -; V gene: TRBV6-5; CDR3 DNA: TGTGCCAGCAAAGGCTTTGGGGGGGATGGCTACACCTTC; CDR3 protein: CASKGFGGDGYTF
clone size: -; J gene: TRBJ2-7; CDR3 length: 14; D gene: TRBD2; V gene: TRBV20-1; CDR3 DNA: TGCAGTGCTAGAGTTGGGGGGGAATCCTACGAGCAGTACTTC; CDR3 protein: CSARVGGESYEQYF
clone size: -; J gene: TRBJ2-2; CDR3 length: 14; D gene: TRBD1; V gene: TRBV3-1; CDR3 DNA: TGTGCCAGCAGCCAACCGACAGGGTCCGGGGAGCTGTTTTTT; CDR3 protein: CASSQPTGSGELFF
clone size: -; J gene: TRBJ2-1; CDR3 length: 14; D gene: -; V gene: TRBV3-1; CDR3 DNA: TGTGCCAGCAGCCAAGATGAGCGGTACAATGAGCAGTTCTTC; CDR3 protein: CASSQDERYNEQFF
clone size: once; J gene: TRBJ2-7; CDR3 length: 14; D gene: TRBD2; V gene: TRBV12-3/TRBV12-4; CDR3 DNA: TGTGCCAGCAGTACGGGACTAGCGGGGTACGAGCAGTACTTC; CDR3 protein: CASSTGLAGYEQYF
clone size: -; J gene: TRBJ1-1; CDR3 length: 13; D gene: TRBD1; V gene: TRBV28; CDR3 DNA: TGTGCCAGCAGTTTGGGGACAGTTTTTGAAGCTTTCTTT; CDR3 protein: CASSLGTVFEAFF
clone size: -; J gene: TRBJ2-1; CDR3 length: 14; D gene: -; V gene: TRBV14; CDR3 DNA: TGTGCCAGCAGCCAAGGCTACGGGAGCGACGAGCAGTTCTTC; CDR3 protein: CASSQGYGSDEQFF
clone size: -; J gene: TRBJ2-1; CDR3 length: 11; D gene: -; V gene: TRBV30; CDR3 DNA: TGTGCCTGGAGGTGGAGGGACTCTCAGTTCTTC; CDR3 protein: CAWRWRDSQFF
clone size: -; J gene: TRBJ2-1; CDR3 length: 13; D gene: -; V gene: TRBV5-4; CDR3 DNA: TGTGCCAGCAGCTTGGCAGGCGTTAGCGAGCAGTTCTTC; CDR3 protein: CASSLAGVSEQFF
clone size: -; J gene: TRBJ1-1; CDR3 length: 16; D gene: -; V gene: TRBV27; CDR3 DNA: TGTGCCAGCAGTCCAGGGTCTTGGGGTATGAACACTGAAGCTTTCTTT; CDR3 protein: CASSPGSWGMNTEAFF
clone size: -; J gene: TRBJ1-4; CDR3 length: 10; D gene: -; V gene: TRBV2; CDR3 DNA: TGTGCCAGTCGACGGGAAAAACTGTTTTTT; CDR3 protein: CASRREKLFF
clone size: -; J gene: TRBJ2-6; CDR3 length: 17; D gene: -; V gene: TRBV4-1; CDR3 DNA: TGCGCCAGCAGCCAAGTATTCGCAAGCTCTGGGGCCAACGTCCTGACTTTC; CDR3 protein: CASSQVFASSGANVLTF
clone size: -; J gene: TRBJ1-2; CDR3 length: 13; D gene: TRBD1; V gene: TRBV9; CDR3 DNA: TGTGCCAGCAGCGTAGGTACAGGGGATGGCTACACCTTC; CDR3 protein: CASSVGTGDGYTF
clone size: -; J gene: TRBJ2-2; CDR3 length: 14; D gene: -; V gene: TRBV7-9; CDR3 DNA: TGTGCCAGCAGCTTTTGGAGTCCCACCGGGGAGCTGTTTTTT; CDR3 protein: CASSFWSPTGELFF
clone size: -; J gene: TRBJ1-5; CDR3 length: 13; D gene: TRBD1; V gene: TRBV10-3; CDR3 DNA: TGTGCCATCGGGGGGACAGCCAATCAGCCCCAGCATTTT; CDR3 protein: CAIGGTANQPQHF
clone size: -; J gene: TRBJ2-7; CDR3 length: 13; D gene: -; V gene: TRBV3-1; CDR3 DNA: TGTGCCAGAGTCAGACAGAGCTCCTACGAGCAGTACTTC; CDR3 protein: CARVRQSSYEQYF
clone size: -; J gene: TRBJ2-5; CDR3 length: 17; D gene: TRBD2; V gene: TRBV13; CDR3 DNA: TGTGCCAGCAGCTTAAGTCGGGGGGGCCTTCGCCAAGAGACCCAGTACTTC; CDR3 protein: CASSLSRGGLRQETQYF
clone size: -; J gene: TRBJ2-7; CDR3 length: 15; D gene: -; V gene: TRBV5-6; CDR3 DNA: TGTGCCAGCAGCATGACGAGTGTTTTCTACTACGAGCAGTACTTC; CDR3 protein: CASSMTSVFYYEQYF
clone size: -; J gene: TRBJ2-3; CDR3 length: 14; D gene: TRBD2; V gene: TRBV10-3; CDR3 DNA: TGTGCCATCCGGACTAGCGGATACACAGATACGCAGTATTTT; CDR3 protein: CAIRTSGYTDTQYF
clone size: -; J gene: TRBJ2-1; CDR3 length: 13; D gene: -; V gene: TRBV11-2; CDR3 DNA: TGTGCCAGCAGCTTAGGCGGCCACATTGAGCAGTTCTTC; CDR3 protein: CASSLGGHIEQFF
clone size: -; J gene: TRBJ2-3; CDR3 length: 16; D gene: -; V gene: TRBV24-1; CDR3 DNA: TGTGCCACCAGTGATCGGGGCTCCCTCCGCACAGATACGCAGTATTTT; CDR3 protein: CATSDRGSLRTDTQYF
clone size: -; J gene: TRBJ2-3; CDR3 length: 14; D gene: -; V gene: TRBV15; CDR3 DNA: TGTGCCACCAGCGTCATCCTGGGCACAGATACGCAGTATTTT; CDR3 protein: CATSVILGTDTQYF
clone size: -; J gene: TRBJ2-1; CDR3 length: 11; D gene: -; V gene: TRBV29-1; CDR3 DNA: TGCAGCGTGGGGGGCCCGGACGGGCAGTTCTTC; CDR3 protein: CSVGGPDGQFF
clone size: -; J gene: TRBJ2-7; CDR3 length: 17; D gene: TRBD2; V gene: TRBV7-9; CDR3 DNA: TGTGCCAGCAGCCTTATTCGAGTAGCGGGGAGACTCTACGAGCAGTACTTC; CDR3 protein: CASSLIRVAGRLYEQYF
clone size: -; J gene: TRBJ2-3; CDR3 length: 11; D gene: -; V gene: TRBV12-3/TRBV12-4; CDR3 DNA: TGTGCCAGCAGCCAATACGATACGCAGTATTTT; CDR3 protein: CASSQYDTQYF
clone size: -; J gene: TRBJ2-1; CDR3 length: 12; D gene: TRBD2; V gene: TRBV10-2; CDR3 DNA: TGCGCCAGCAGTGAGTCTAGCGGGAGAAAGTTCTTC; CDR3 protein: CASSESSGRKFF
clone size: -; J gene: TRBJ2-7; CDR3 length: 14; D gene: -; V gene: TRBV20-1; CDR3 DNA: TGCAGTGCTATGGCCCCGCCGTTGGCCTACGAGCAGTACTTC; CDR3 protein: CSAMAPPLAYEQYF
clone size: -; J gene: TRBJ2-3; CDR3 length: 13; D gene: -; V gene: TRBV20-1; CDR3 DNA: TGCAGTGCCGCGACCCCTATCACAGATACGCAGTATTTT; CDR3 protein: CSAATPITDTQYF
clone size: -; J gene: TRBJ1-1; CDR3 length: 12; D gene: -; V gene: TRBV3-1; CDR3 DNA: TGTGCCAGCAGCCAAGCTTCACGTGAAGCTTTCTTT; CDR3 protein: CASSQASREAFF
clone size: -; J gene: TRBJ2-7; CDR3 length: 11; D gene: -; V gene: TRBV21-1; CDR3 DNA: TGTGCCAGCAGCAAAGCGCGAGAGCAGTACTTC; CDR3 protein: CASSKAREQYF
clone size: few; J gene: TRBJ1-4; CDR3 length: 15; D gene: -; V gene: TRBV25-1; CDR3 DNA: TGTGCCAGCAGTGAAGGGGGAGCAACTAATGAAAAACTGTTTTTT; CDR3 protein: CASSEGGATNEKLFF
clone size: -; J gene: TRBJ1-1; CDR3 length: 10; D gene: -; V gene: TRBV30; CDR3 DNA: TGTGCCTGGAGTAAGACTGAAGCTTTCTTT; CDR3 protein: CAWSKTEAFF
clone size: once; J gene: TRBJ2-7; CDR3 length: 15; D gene: TRBD1; V gene: TRBV5-1; CDR3 DNA: TGCGCCAGCAGCCCCGGGACAGGGATCTCCTACGAGCAGTACTTC; CDR3 protein: CASSPGTGISYEQYF
clone size: -; J gene: TRBJ1-1; CDR3 length: 15; D gene: -; V gene: TRBV11-2; CDR3 DNA: TGTGCCAGCAGCTTAACAGGGTTAAGAGGCACTGAAGCTTTCTTT; CDR3 protein: CASSLTGLRGTEAFF
clone size: -; J gene: TRBJ2-7; CDR3 length: 14; D gene: -; V gene: TRBV7-9; CDR3 DNA: TGTGCCAGCAGCTTCGGTCGGACGCACGACGAGCAGTACTTC; CDR3 protein: CASSFGRTHDEQYF
clone size: -; J gene: TRBJ2-3; CDR3 length: 15; D gene: -; V gene: TRBV9; CDR3 DNA: TGTGCCAGCAGCGTAAGCCCCGATAAGTCAGATACGCAGTATTTT; CDR3 protein: CASSVSPDKSDTQYF
clone size: -; J gene: TRBJ2-7; CDR3 length: 14; D gene: -; V gene: TRBV7-2; CDR3 DNA: TGTGCCAGCAGCTTAGAACCTTCAGGCCCCGAGCAGTACTTC; CDR3 protein: CASSLEPSGPEQYF
clone size: -; J gene: TRBJ1-2; CDR3 length: 14; D gene: -; V gene: TRBV7-8; CDR3 DNA: TGTGCCAGCAGCCCCAGAGTGGTTCTCTATGGCTACACCTTC; CDR3 protein: CASSPRVVLYGYTF
clone size: -; J gene: TRBJ1-5; CDR3 length: 12; D gene: -; V gene: TRBV30; CDR3 DNA: TGTGCCTGGAGTGTACAAGGTCAGCCCCAGCATTTT; CDR3 protein: CAWSVQGQPQHF
clone size: -; J gene: TRBJ2-1; CDR3 length: 17; D gene: -; V gene: TRBV30; CDR3 DNA: TGTGCCTGTGGCGTTTTGAGCGACAAAAGCTCCTACAATGAGCAGTTCTTC; CDR3 protein: CACGVLSDKSSYNEQFF
clone size: -; J gene: TRBJ1-6; CDR3 length: 16; D gene: -; V gene: TRBV7-9; CDR3 DNA: TGTGCCAGCAGCTTAGCCTCGGACAACTATAATTCACCCCTCCACTTT; CDR3 protein: CASSLASDNYNSPLHF
clone size: -; J gene: TRBJ1-5; CDR3 length: 14; D gene: -; V gene: TRBV20-1; CDR3 DNA: TGCAGTGCTAGTCCAGATTTAGGACCTGGGCCCCAGCATTTT; CDR3 protein: CSASPDLGPGPQHF
clone size: -; J gene: TRBJ2-3; CDR3 length: 14; D gene: -; V gene: TRBV7-2; CDR3 DNA: TGTGCCAGCAGCTTTTACAGGTTAACAGATACGCAGTATTTT; CDR3 protein: CASSFYRLTDTQYF
clone size: -; J gene: TRBJ2-5; CDR3 length: 14; D gene: TRBD1; V gene: TRBV29-1; CDR3 DNA: TGCAGCGCCAGGGACAGGGGGCTGGAAGAGACCCAGTACTTC; CDR3 protein: CSARDRGLEETQYF
clone size: -; J gene: TRBJ2-7; CDR3 length: 14; D gene: TRBD1; V gene: TRBV12-3/TRBV12-4; CDR3 DNA: TGTGCCAGCAGTATGGGACAGGTGAGGTACGAGCAGTACTTC; CDR3 protein: CASSMGQVRYEQYF
clone size: -; J gene: TRBJ2-5; CDR3 length: 13; D gene: -; V gene: TRBV10-3; CDR3 DNA: TGTGCCATCAGTGTTCCCGGTTTGGAGACCCAGTACTTC; CDR3 protein: CAISVPGLETQYF
clone size: once; J gene: TRBJ2-6; CDR3 length: 13; D gene: -; V gene: TRBV6-5; CDR3 DNA: TGTGCCAGCAGATTGCCTGGGGCCAACGTCCTGACTTTC; CDR3 protein: CASRLPGANVLTF
clone size: -; J gene: TRBJ2-3; CDR3 length: 14; D gene: -; V gene: TRBV5-1; CDR3 DNA: TGCGCCAGCAGCTTGGGGGTAGCAGGGGATACGCAGTATTTT; CDR3 protein: CASSLGVAGDTQYF
clone size: once; J gene: TRBJ2-1; CDR3 length: 15; D gene: TRBD1; V gene: TRBV2; CDR3 DNA: TGTGCCAGCAGGGGGGACAGTTACTCCTACAATGAGCAGTTCTTC; CDR3 protein: CASRGDSYSYNEQFF
clone size: -; J gene: TRBJ2-7; CDR3 length: 13; D gene: -; V gene: TRBV18; CDR3 DNA: TGTGCCAGCAAATGGGACGTCTCCTACGAGCAGTACTTC; CDR3 protein: CASKWDVSYEQYF